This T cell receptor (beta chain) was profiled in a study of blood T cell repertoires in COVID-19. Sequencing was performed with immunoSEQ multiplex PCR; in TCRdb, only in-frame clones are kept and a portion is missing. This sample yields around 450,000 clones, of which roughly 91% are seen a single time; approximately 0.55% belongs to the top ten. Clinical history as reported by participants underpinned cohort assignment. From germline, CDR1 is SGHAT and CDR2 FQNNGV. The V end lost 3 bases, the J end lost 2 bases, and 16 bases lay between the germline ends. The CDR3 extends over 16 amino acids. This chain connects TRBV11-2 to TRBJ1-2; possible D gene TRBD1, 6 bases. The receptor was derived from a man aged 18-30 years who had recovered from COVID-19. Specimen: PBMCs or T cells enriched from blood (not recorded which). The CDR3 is CASSFRTDLRNYGYTF. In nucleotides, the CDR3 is TGTGCCAGCAGCTTTCGGACAGACTTAAGGAACTATGGCTACACCTTC.